This is a list of T cell receptor beta chains from one sample in a study of PD-1 blockade in mismatch repair-deficient tumors. Produced via immunoSEQ multiplex PCR; TCRdb's table is partial and in-frame only. The sample contains over 13,000 clones, 85% to 90% of which appear only once. These receptors' targets are unknown. The sequencing used cells cultured in vitro, collected from a patient treated with pembrolizumab. The source is an adult with mismatch repair-deficient cancer. Both conserved end residues are part of each CDR3. Fields, in order: J gene, V gene, clone size, CDR3 length, D gene, CDR3 protein, CDR3 DNA. D genes are given only for firm matches. Size tells how often a clone was seen (once, few, many) or the class of an expanded clone, and some rows leave it out.

TRBJ2-3	TRBV25-1	.	13	.	CASSKWEGDTQYF	TGTGCCAGCAGTAAATGGGAAGGGGATACGCAGTATTTT
TRBJ2-2	TRBV7-3	.	16	TRBD2	CASSPSGRANTGELFF	TGTGCCAGCAGCCCCAGCGGGAGAGCGAACACCGGGGAGCTGTTTTTT
TRBJ2-2	TRBV9	.	16	TRBD2	CASSARSGGDTGELFF	TGTGCCAGCAGCGCCCGGAGCGGGGGAGACACCGGGGAGCTGTTTTTT
TRBJ2-1	TRBV30	.	16	.	CAWSVRTVLYYNEQFF	TGTGCCTGGAGTGTTAGAACCGTATTGTACTACAATGAGCAGTTCTTC
TRBJ2-6	TRBV27	.	20	.	CASSSPPARGLSSGANVLTF	TGTGCCAGCAGTTCCCCTCCGGCCAGGGGCCTTAGCTCTGGGGCCAACGTCCTGACTTTC
TRBJ1-3	TRBV9	.	13	.	CASSLTVGNTIYF	TGTGCCAGCAGCCTGACAGTGGGAAACACCATATATTTT
TRBJ2-3	TRBV7-3	few	16	TRBD2	CASSLGSGRAEDTQYF	TGTGCCAGCAGCCTTGGGAGCGGGAGGGCCGAGGATACGCAGTATTTT
TRBJ2-5	TRBV14	.	11	.	CASQYQETQYF	TGTGCCAGTCAATATCAAGAGACCCAGTACTTC
TRBJ2-1	TRBV7-9	.	14	.	CASRGSAGYNEQFF	TGTGCCAGCAGGGGGTCCGCGGGGTACAATGAGCAGTTCTTC
TRBJ1-4	TRBV30	once	14	TRBD1	CAWTMTGGYEKLFF	TGTGCCTGGACCATGACAGGGGGATATGAAAAACTGTTTTTT
TRBJ2-3	TRBV19	.	16	.	CASSKPTTFVGDTQYF	TGTGCCAGTAGCAAACCGACTACATTCGTGGGGGATACGCAGTATTTT
TRBJ1-2	TRBV27	.	13	.	CASSLSGDRGYTF	TGTGCCAGCAGTTTATCAGGGGATCGTGGCTACACCTTC
TRBJ2-1	TRBV7-9	.	16	TRBD2	CASSFPGLAGQNEQFF	TGTGCCAGCAGCTTTCCTGGACTAGCGGGACAAAATGAGCAGTTCTTC
TRBJ2-3	TRBV2	.	15	.	CASGRTEISTDTQYF	TGTGCCAGCGGGAGGACGGAGATATCCACAGATACGCAGTATTTT
TRBJ2-1	TRBV7-6	.	13	.	CASSRGLDNEQFF	TGTGCCAGCAGCCGCGGACTGGACAATGAGCAGTTCTTC
TRBJ2-7	TRBV18	.	14	.	CASSPGGGAVEQYF	TGTGCCAGCTCACCCGGAGGGGGAGCTGTCGAGCAGTACTTC
TRBJ1-5	TRBV18	once	16	TRBD1	CASSPPGTGGDQPQHF	TGTGCCAGCTCACCACCCGGGACAGGGGGTGATCAGCCCCAGCATTTT
TRBJ2-3	TRBV7-7	.	13	.	CASSLVRVSTQYF	TGTGCTAGCAGCTTAGTAAGAGTCAGTACGCAGTATTTT
TRBJ2-1	TRBV7-7	once	16	TRBD2	CASSLSTREGYNEQFF	TGTGCCAGCAGCTTATCGACGCGGGAGGGTTATAATGAGCAGTTCTTC
TRBJ2-5	TRBV28	.	16	TRBD1	CASSFHGQEIQETQYF	TGTGCCAGCAGTTTCCACGGACAGGAAATACAAGAGACCCAGTACTTC
TRBJ2-2	TRBV7-2	.	15	.	CASSGWGSNTGELFF	TGTGCCAGCAGCGGATGGGGCTCGAACACCGGGGAGCTGTTTTTT
TRBJ2-3	TRBV5-4	.	15	.	CASSLQTGGTDTQYF	TGTGCCAGCAGCTTGCAAACGGGAGGCACAGATACGCAGTATTTT
TRBJ2-7	TRBV9	.	16	.	CASSVEGYLRCYEQYF	TGTGCCAGCAGCGTAGAGGGATATCTACGGTGCTACGAGCAGTACTTC
TRBJ1-4	TRBV6-4	once	17	TRBD1	CASSDSPPHRGEEKLFF	TGTGCCAGCAGTGACTCTCCCCCTCACAGGGGCGAAGAAAAACTGTTTTTT
TRBJ1-4	TRBV15	.	15	.	CATSRDASTEEKLFF	TGTGCCACCAGCAGAGATGCATCCACGGAGGAAAAACTGTTTTTT
TRBJ2-7	TRBV27	.	15	.	CASSLALTASYEQYF	TGTGCCAGCAGTCTCGCCTTGACTGCCTCCTACGAGCAGTACTTC
TRBJ1-1	TRBV11-2	.	14	.	CASSFSRGPTEAFF	TGTGCCAGCAGCTTTTCGAGGGGCCCCACTGAAGCTTTCTTT
TRBJ2-3	TRBV7-6	.	13	.	CASSLLPADTQYF	TGTGCCAGCAGCTTACTTCCAGCAGATACGCAGTATTTT
TRBJ2-1	TRBV5-8	.	15	TRBD1	CAPPPTGEAYNEQFF	TGTGCCCCACCTCCGACAGGGGAAGCCTACAATGAGCAGTTCTTC
TRBJ2-7	TRBV5-4	.	16	TRBD1	CASSLQVTGAFYEQYF	TGTGCCAGCAGCTTGCAGGTGACAGGGGCTTTCTACGAGCAGTACTTC
TRBJ1-1	TRBV29-1	.	13	.	CSVGVPLNTEAFF	TGCAGCGTTGGCGTCCCCCTGAACACTGAAGCTTTCTTT
TRBJ1-2	TRBV27	.	16	TRBD1	CASSLIPAGGDYGYTF	TGTGCCAGCAGTTTAATCCCTGCAGGGGGCGACTATGGCTACACCTTC
TRBJ1-1	TRBV6-1	few	18	TRBD1	CASSEERQGWGIGTEAFF	TGTGCCAGCAGTGAAGAACGACAGGGATGGGGGATAGGGACTGAAGCTTTCTTT
TRBJ2-7	TRBV6-1	once	15	.	CASILKADSSYEQYF	TGTGCCAGCATCTTGAAGGCGGATAGCTCCTACGAGCAGTACTTC
TRBJ1-5	TRBV29-1	.	15	.	CSPLRPIRSNQPQHF	TGCAGCCCCCTACGGCCCATCCGTAGCAATCAGCCCCAGCATTTT
TRBJ2-1	TRBV19	.	14	.	CASSPRLGGNEQFF	TGTGCCAGTAGTCCTAGGCTGGGCGGTAATGAGCAGTTCTTC
TRBJ2-5	TRBV7-9	.	16	.	CASSSAGGHPPETQYF	TGTGCCAGCAGCTCGGCCGGGGGGCACCCTCCAGAGACCCAGTACTTC
TRBJ2-1	TRBV9	once	15	.	CASSVEVGGYNEQFF	TGTGCCAGCAGCGTAGAGGTAGGGGGGTACAATGAGCAGTTCTTC
TRBJ2-3	TRBV7-8	.	19	.	CASSLGRGLAGADTDTQYF	TGTGCCAGCAGCTTAGGCAGGGGGCTGGCGGGAGCTGACACAGATACGCAGTATTTT
TRBJ1-1	TRBV6-6	once	13	.	CASSSSGGTEAFF	TGTGCCAGCAGTTCTTCCGGAGGCACTGAAGCTTTCTTT
TRBJ2-1	TRBV5-1	.	15	.	CASGSSGGTYNEQFF	TGCGCCAGCGGCTCCTCTGGCGGGACCTACAATGAGCAGTTCTTC
TRBJ1-2	TRBV28	.	12	.	CASRPGGYGYTF	TGTGCCAGCAGGCCCGGCGGGTATGGCTACACCTTC
TRBJ2-7	TRBV18	.	14	TRBD1	CASSRTGGTDEQYF	TGTGCCAGCTCAAGGACAGGGGGGACCGACGAGCAGTACTTC
TRBJ2-3	TRBV5-4	.	14	.	CASSPDQATDTQYF	TGTGCCAGCAGCCCCGACCAGGCCACAGATACGCAGTATTTT
TRBJ1-3	TRBV5-6	.	15	.	CASSWVQGSGNTIYF	TGTGCCAGCAGCTGGGTTCAGGGCTCTGGAAACACCATATATTTT
TRBJ2-1	TRBV9	.	15	TRBD2	CASSVGLAGGNEQFF	TGTGCCAGCAGCGTAGGGCTAGCGGGAGGGAATGAGCAGTTCTTC
TRBJ2-5	TRBV4-1	once	13	.	CASSQVTRETQYF	TGCGCCAGCAGCCAAGTGACAAGGGAGACCCAGTACTTC
TRBJ1-1	TRBV19	.	18	.	CASSIDPGGMPMNTEAFF	TGTGCCAGTAGTATCGACCCGGGGGGCATGCCGATGAACACTGAAGCTTTCTTT